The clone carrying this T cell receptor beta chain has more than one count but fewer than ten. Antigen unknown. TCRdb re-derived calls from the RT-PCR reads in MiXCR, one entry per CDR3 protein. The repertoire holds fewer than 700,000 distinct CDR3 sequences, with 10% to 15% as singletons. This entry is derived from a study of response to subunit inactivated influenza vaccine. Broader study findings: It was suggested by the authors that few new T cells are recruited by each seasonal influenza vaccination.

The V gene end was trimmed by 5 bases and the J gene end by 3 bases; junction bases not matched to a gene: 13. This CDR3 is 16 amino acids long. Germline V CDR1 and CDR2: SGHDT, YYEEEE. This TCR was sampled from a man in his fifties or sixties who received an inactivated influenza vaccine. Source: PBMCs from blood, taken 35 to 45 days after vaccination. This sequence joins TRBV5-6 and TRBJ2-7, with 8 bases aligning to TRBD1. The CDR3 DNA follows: TGTGCCAGCAGTGAGAAAACCGGGACAGGCCTCTACGAGCAGTACTTC. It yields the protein CASSEKTGTGLYEQYF.